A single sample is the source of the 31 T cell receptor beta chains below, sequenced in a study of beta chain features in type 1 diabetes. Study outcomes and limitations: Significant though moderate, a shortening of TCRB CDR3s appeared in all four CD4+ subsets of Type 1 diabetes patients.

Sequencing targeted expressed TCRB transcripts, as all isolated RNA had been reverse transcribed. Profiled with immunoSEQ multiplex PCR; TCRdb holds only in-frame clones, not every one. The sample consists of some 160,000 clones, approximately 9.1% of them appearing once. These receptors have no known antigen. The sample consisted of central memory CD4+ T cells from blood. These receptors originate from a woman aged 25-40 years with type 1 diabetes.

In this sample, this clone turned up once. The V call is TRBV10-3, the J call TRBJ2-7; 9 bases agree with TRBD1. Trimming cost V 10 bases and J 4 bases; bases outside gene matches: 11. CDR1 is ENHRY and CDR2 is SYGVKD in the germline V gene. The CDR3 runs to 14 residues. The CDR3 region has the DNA TGTGCCAGCACCGAGGGGACAGGGATTTACGAGCAGTACTTC. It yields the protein CASTEGTGIYEQYF.

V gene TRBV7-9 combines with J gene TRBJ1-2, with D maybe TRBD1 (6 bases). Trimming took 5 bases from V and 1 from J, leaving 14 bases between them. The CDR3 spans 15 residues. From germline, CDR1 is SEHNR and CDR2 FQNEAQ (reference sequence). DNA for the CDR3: TGTGCCAGCAGCCGGGAAGGGGGATATAACTATGGCTACACCTTC. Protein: CASSREGGYNYGYTF.

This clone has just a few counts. DNA for the CDR3: TGTGCCAGCAGCTTAGTGTCGGGGGGCGAGCAGTACTTC. Amino acids: CASSLVSGGEQYF. The chain combines TRBV7-9 with TRBJ2-7; 7 bases line up with TRBD2. This CDR3 contains 13 residues. Germline trimming cut 1 base from V and 6 bases from J; bases unmatched to any gene: 3. Looked up from germline, CDR1 is SEHNR and CDR2 is FQNEAQ (reference sequence).

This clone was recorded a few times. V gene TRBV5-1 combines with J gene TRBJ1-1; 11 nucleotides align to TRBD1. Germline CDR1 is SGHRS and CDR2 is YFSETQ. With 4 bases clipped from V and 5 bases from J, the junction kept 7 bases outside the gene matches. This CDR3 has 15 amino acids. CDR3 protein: CASSPGTGGDTEAFF. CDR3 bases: TGCGCCAGCAGCCCCGGGACAGGGGGGGATACTGAAGCTTTCTTT.

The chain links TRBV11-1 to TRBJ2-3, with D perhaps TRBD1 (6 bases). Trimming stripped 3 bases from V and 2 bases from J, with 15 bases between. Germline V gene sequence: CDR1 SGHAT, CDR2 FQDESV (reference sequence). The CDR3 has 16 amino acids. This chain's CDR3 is CASSLSIGGLTDTQYF. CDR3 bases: TGTGCCAGCAGCTTGTCTATTGGGGGCCTCACAGATACGCAGTATTTT.

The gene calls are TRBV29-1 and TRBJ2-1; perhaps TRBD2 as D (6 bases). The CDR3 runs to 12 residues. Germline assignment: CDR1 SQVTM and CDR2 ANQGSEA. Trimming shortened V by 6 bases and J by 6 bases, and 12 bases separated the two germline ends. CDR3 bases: TGCAGCGTGGTAGGGACTGTCAATGAGCAGTTCTTC. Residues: CSVVGTVNEQFF.

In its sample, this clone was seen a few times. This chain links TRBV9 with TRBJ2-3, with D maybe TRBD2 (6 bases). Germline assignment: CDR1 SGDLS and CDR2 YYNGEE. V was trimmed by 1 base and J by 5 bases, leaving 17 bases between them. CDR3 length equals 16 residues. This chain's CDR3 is CASSVNPPGAGDTQYF. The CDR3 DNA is TGTGCCAGCAGCGTAAACCCCCCGGGAGCGGGAGATACGCAGTATTTT.

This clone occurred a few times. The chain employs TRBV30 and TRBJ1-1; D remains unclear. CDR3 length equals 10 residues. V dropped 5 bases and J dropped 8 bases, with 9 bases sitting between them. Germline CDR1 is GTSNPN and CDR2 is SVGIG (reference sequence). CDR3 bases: TGTGCCTGGTCACAACGAGAAGCTTTCTTT. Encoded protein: CAWSQREAFF.

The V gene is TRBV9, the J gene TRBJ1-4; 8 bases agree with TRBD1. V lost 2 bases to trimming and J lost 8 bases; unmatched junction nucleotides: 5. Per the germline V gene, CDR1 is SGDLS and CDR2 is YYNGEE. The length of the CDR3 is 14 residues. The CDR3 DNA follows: TGTGCCAGCAGCGTTTCCCGGGACAGGGAAAAACTGTTTTTT. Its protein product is CASSVSRDREKLFF.

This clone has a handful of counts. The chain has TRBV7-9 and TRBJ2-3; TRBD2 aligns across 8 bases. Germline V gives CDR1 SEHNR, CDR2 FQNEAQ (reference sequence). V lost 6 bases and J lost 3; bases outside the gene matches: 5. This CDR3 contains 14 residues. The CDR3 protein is CASRRASGTDTQYF. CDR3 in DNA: TGTGCCAGCAGAAGGGCTAGCGGGACAGATACGCAGTATTTT.

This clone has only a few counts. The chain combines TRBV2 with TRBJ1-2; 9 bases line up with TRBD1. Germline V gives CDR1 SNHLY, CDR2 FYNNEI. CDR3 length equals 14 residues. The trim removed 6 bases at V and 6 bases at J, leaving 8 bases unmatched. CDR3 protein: CASSDDRGADGYTF. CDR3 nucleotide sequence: TGTGCCAGCAGCGATGACAGGGGGGCGGATGGCTACACCTTC.

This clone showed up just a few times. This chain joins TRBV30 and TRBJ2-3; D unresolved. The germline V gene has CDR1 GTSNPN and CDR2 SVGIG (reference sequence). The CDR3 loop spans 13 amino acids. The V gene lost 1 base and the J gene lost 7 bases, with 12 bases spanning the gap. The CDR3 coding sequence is TGTGCCTGGAGTGCTCCCGGTGCTTATACGCAGTATTTT. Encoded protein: CAWSAPGAYTQYF.

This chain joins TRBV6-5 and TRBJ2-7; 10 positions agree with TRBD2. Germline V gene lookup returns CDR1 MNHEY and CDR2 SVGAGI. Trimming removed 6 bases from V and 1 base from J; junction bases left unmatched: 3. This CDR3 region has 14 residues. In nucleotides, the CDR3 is TGTGCCAGCAGCTTAGCGGGGGGTTCCTACGAGCAGTACTTC. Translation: CASSLAGGSYEQYF.

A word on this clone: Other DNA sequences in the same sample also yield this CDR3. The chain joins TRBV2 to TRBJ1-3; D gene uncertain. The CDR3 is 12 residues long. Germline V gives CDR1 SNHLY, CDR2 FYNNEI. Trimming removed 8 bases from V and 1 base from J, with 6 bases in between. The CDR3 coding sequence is TGTGCCAGCTGCGGGTCTGGAAACACCATATATTTT. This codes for CASCGSGNTIYF.

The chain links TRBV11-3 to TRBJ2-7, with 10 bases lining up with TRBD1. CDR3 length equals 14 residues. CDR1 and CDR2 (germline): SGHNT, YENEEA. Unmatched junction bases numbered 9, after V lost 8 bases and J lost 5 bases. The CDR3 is CASSGDRGNHEQYF. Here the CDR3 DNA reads TGTGCCAGCTCAGGGGACAGGGGAAACCACGAGCAGTACTTC.

The CDR3 DNA reads TGCAGCGTTGATGATGCGGCAGAGACCCAGTACTTC. It translates to CSVDDAAETQYF. The chain joins TRBV29-1 to TRBJ2-5; no clear D. Trimming cost V 3 bases and J 4 bases, with 9 bases left between them. The germline V gene has CDR1 SQVTM and CDR2 ANQGSEA. The CDR3 covers 12 residues.

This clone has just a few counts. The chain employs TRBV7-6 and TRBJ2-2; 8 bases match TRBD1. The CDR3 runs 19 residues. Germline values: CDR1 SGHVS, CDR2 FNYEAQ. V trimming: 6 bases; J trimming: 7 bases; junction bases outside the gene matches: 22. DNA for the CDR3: TGTGCCAGCAGACTTAGAGTTCAGGGGGCTGCGACTCGCGGCGGGGAGCTGTTTTTT. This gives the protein CASRLRVQGAATRGGELFF.

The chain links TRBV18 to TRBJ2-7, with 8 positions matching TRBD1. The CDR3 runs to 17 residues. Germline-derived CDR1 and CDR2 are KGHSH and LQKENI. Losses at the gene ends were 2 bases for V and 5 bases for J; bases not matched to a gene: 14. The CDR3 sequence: CASSPSRSRTGPHEQYF. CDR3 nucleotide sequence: TGTGCCAGCTCACCAAGTAGGTCGAGGACAGGGCCCCACGAGCAGTACTTC.

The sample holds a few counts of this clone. CDR3 nucleotide sequence: TGTGCCAGCAGACCGGTCAGGCAGGGGGTACGAGGCTACACCTTC. It encodes CASRPVRQGVRGYTF. The chain couples TRBV6-6 to TRBJ1-2, with 7 bases fitting TRBD1. V lost 6 bases and J lost 8; bases outside the gene matches: 15. The CDR3 consists of 15 residues. Germline V gives CDR1 MNHNY, CDR2 SVGAGI (reference sequence).

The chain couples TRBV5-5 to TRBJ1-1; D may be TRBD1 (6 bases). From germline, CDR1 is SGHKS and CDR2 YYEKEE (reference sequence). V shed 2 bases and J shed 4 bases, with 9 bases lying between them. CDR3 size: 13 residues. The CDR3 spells CASSFRGGTEAFF. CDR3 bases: TGTGCCAGCAGCTTTCGAGGGGGCACTGAAGCTTTCTTT.

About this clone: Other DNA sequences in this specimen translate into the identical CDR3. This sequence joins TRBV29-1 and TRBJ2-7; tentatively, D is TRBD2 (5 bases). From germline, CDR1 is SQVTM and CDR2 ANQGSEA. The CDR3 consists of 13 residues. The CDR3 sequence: CSVTVTGSYEQYF. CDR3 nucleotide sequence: TGCAGTGTAACTGTAACGGGAAGCTACGAGCAGTACTTC.

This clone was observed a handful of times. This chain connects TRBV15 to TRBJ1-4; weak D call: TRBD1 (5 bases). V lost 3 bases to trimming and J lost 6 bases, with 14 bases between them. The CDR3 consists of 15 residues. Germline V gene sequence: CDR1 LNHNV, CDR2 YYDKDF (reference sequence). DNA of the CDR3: TGTGCCACCAGCAGCTCCTCCGGGACTTATGAAAAACTGTTTTTT. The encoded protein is CATSSSSGTYEKLFF.

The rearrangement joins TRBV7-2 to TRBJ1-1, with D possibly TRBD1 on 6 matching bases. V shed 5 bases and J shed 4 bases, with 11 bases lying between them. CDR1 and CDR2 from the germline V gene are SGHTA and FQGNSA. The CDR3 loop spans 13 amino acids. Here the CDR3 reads CASSADRRTEAFF. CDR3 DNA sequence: TGTGCCAGCAGCGCAGACAGGCGCACTGAAGCTTTCTTT.

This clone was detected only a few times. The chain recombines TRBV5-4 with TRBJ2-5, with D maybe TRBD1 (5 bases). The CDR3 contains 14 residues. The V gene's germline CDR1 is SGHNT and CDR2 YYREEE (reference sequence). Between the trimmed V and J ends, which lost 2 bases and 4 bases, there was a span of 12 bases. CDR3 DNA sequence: TGTGCCAGCAGCTTCCCCAGGGCCCCAGAGACCCAGTACTTC. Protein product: CASSFPRAPETQYF. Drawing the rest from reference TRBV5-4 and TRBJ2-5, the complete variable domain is ETGVTQSPTHLIKTRGQQVTLRCSSQSGHNTVSWYQQALGQGPQFIFQYYREEENGRGNFPPRFSGLQFPNYSSELNVNALELDDSALYLCASSFPRAPETQYFGPGTRLLVL.

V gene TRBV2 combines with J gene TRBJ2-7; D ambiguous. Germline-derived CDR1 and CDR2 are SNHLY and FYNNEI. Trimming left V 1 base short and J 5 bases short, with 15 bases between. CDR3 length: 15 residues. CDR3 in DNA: TGTGCCAGCAGTGAAGGGGCCCTAAGGCGCCACGAGCAGTACTTC. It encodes CASSEGALRRHEQYF.

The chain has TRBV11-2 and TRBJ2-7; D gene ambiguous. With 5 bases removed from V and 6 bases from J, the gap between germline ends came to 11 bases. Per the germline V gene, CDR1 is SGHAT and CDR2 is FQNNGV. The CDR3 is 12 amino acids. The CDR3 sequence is CASSLSSGEQYF. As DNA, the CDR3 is TGTGCCAGCAGCCTCTCCTCAGGCGAGCAGTACTTC.

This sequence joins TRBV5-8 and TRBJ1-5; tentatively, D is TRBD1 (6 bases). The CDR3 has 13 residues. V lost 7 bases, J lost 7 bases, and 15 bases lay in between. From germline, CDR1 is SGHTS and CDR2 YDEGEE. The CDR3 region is CASGREGGQPQHF. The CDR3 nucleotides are TGTGCCAGCGGTCGGGAGGGGGGCCAGCCCCAGCATTTT.

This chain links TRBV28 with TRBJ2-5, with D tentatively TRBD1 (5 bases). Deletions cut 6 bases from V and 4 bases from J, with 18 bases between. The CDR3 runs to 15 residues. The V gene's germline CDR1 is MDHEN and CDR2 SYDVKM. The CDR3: CASSPQGRGRETQYF. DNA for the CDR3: TGTGCCAGCAGCCCGCAGGGTCGAGGTAGAGAGACCCAGTACTTC.

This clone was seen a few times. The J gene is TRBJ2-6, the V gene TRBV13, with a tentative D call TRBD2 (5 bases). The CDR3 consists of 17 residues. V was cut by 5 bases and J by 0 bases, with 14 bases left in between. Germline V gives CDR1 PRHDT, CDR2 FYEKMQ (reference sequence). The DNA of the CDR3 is TGTGCCAGCAGCCGTAGCACGGGGTTCTCTGGGGCCAACGTCCTGACTTTC. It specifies CASSRSTGFSGANVLTF. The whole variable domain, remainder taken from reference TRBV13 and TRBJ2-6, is AAGVIQSPRHLIKEKRETATLKCYPIPRHDTVYWYQQGPGQDPQFLISFYEKMQSDKGSIPDRFSAQQFSDYHSELNMSSLELGDSALYFCASSRSTGFSGANVLTFGAGSRLTVL.

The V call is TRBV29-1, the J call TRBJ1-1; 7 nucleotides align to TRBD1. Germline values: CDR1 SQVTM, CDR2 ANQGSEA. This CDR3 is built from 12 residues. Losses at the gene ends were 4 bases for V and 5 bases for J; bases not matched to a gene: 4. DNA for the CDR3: TGCAGCGTTGTTAGGGGGCGAACTGAAGCTTTCTTT. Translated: CSVVRGRTEAFF.

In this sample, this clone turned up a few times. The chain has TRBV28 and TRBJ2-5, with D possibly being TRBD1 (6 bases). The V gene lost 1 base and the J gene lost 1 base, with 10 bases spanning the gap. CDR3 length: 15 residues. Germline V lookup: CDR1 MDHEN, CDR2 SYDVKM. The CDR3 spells CASSLSPGAQETQYF. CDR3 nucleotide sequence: TGTGCCAGCAGTTTATCCCCAGGGGCCCAAGAGACCCAGTACTTC.